This T cell receptor (beta chain) was recorded in a study of prognosis after radiotherapy for stage I lung cancer. The wider study: Nobody among the patients got concurrent therapy with stereotactic body radiotherapy.

Amplicons of TCR beta CDR3 were generated from genomic DNA by two-round multiplex PCR. Round one of PCR was performed, and it used primers specific to each TRBV and TRBJ gene. As the PCR entered its second round, universal primers were used. TCRdb re-analysed the multiplex PCR reads in MiXCR, keeping a single row per CDR3 protein. This sample has 13,000 or so distinct CDR3 sequences, with approximately 46% found just once. Blood, 5.5 to 7.5 milliliters, was collected at each of two time points. The CDR3 runs to 17 residues. Per germline, CDR1 DFQATT and CDR2 SNEGSKA (reference sequence). The V end lost 3 bases, the J end lost 3 bases, and 21 bases lay between the germline ends.

The chain uses TRBV20-1 and TRBJ2-1; D gene ambiguous. The receptor was isolated from a donor over 45 with non-small cell lung cancer. The sample in question was PBMCs, obtained before or after stereotactic body radiation therapy (not recorded which). The CDR3 region has the DNA TGCAGTGCTAGCCCCTTTGGGAACAGCCCCTTCTACAATGAGCAGTTCTTC. As protein: CSASPFGNSPFYNEQFF.